This record concerns one TCR beta chain sequence. Per the original data handling: Quantification of nucleated cells was approximated via reference gene primer amplification. The repertoire was sequenced with immunoSEQ multiplex PCR; TCRdb's copy has only in-frame clones and lacks some. That table furnishes V, J and clone size, whereas the DNA furnished D and trimming. The sample records around 19,000 clones, approximately 90% being singletons. These data come from a study of blood T cell repertoires in COVID-19. Study background: Donors in the United States, Italy and Spain gave samples during acute or convalescent COVID-19. The cDNA or gDNA used as material had been derived from T cells, B-cell-depleted T cells, or PBMCs.

This CDR3 comprises 14 residues. The V gene's germline CDR1 is SGHVS and CDR2 FQNEAQ. After removal of 5 bases from V and 4 bases from J, the junction contained 2 bases not matched to a gene. This receptor was taken from a human donor in a cohort sampled during active COVID-19. The sequencing sample was made of peripheral blood. This chain uses TRBV7-8 with TRBJ2-7; 13 bases agree with TRBD2. In DNA, the CDR3 is TGTGCCAGCAGCCGGACTAGCGGGAGTTACGAGCAGTACTTC. It encodes CASSRTSGSYEQYF.